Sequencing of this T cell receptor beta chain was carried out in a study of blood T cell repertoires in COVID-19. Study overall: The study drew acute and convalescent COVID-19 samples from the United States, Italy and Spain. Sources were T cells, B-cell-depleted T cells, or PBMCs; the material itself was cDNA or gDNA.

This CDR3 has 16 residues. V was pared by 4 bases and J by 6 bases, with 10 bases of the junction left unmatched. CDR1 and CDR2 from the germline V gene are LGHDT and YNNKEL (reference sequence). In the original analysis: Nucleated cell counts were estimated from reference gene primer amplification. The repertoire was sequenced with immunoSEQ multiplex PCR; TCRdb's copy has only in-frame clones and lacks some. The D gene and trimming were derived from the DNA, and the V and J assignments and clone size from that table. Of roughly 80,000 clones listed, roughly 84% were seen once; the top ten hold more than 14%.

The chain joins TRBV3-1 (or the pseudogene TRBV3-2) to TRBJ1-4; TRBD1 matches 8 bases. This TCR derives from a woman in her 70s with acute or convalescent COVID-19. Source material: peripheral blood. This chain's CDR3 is CASSPFSGGEYEKLFF. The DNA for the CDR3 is TGTGCCAGCAGCCCCTTCTCAGGGGGCGAGTATGAAAAACTGTTTTTT.